These T cell receptor beta chains were read from a single sample in a study of T-cell memory formation after mild COVID-19. Each CDR3 protein gets one entry after TCRdb re-called the 5' RACE reads with MiXCR. The sample contains about 270,000 distinct CDR3 sequences, 16% of which appear only once. Sequenced sample: PBMCs or a T cell subset sorted from them (not recorded which). The receptors shown here come from a man younger than 35 who had mild COVID-19 (a few samples of this study predate the infection). Cell type and time point are not known. Each CDR3 is given with its conserved first and last residue. Each record gives: CDR3 protein, CDR3 DNA, clone size, J gene, D gene, V gene. The D gene is left open where the match is weak. Clone size is shown for a subset of rows, as once, few, many or a class of expanded clone.

CDR3: CASSVAATSGRGEANYGYTF
DNA: TGTGCCAGCAGCGTAGCCGCTACCTCCGGACGTGGCGAGGCTAACTATGGCTACACCTTC
size: NA
J: TRBJ1-2
D: NA
V: TRBV9

CDR3: CASSYSGVRIHTGELFF
DNA: TGTGCCAGCAGTTACTCAGGGGTCCGTATCCACACCGGGGAGCTGTTTTTT
size: NA
J: TRBJ2-2
D: NA
V: TRBV6-2/TRBV6-3

CDR3: CASKLAGWDTQYF
DNA: TGTGCCAGCAAGCTAGCGGGGTGGGATACGCAGTATTTT
size: few
J: TRBJ2-3
D: TRBD2
V: TRBV28

CDR3: CASSPADRGKSPLHF
DNA: TGTGCCAGCAGTCCTGCGGACAGGGGAAAGTCACCCCTCCACTTT
size: few
J: TRBJ1-6
D: TRBD1
V: TRBV12-3/TRBV12-4

CDR3: CASSLREGPYGYTF
DNA: TGTGCCAGCAGCCTACGCGAGGGCCCCTATGGCTACACCTTC
size: few
J: TRBJ1-2
D: NA
V: TRBV7-9

CDR3: CASSPSGTGVNYGYTF
DNA: TGTGCCAGCAGCCCCTCTGGGACAGGGGTGAACTATGGCTACACCTTC
size: few
J: TRBJ1-2
D: TRBD1
V: TRBV7-2

CDR3: CASSEIWGPSTNEQFF
DNA: TGTGCCAGCAGTGAAATTTGGGGACCGTCGACGAATGAGCAGTTCTTC
size: NA
J: TRBJ2-1
D: NA
V: TRBV2

CDR3: CASSPSWAADEAFF
DNA: TGCGCCAGCAGCCCCAGTTGGGCGGCTGATGAAGCTTTCTTT
size: many
J: TRBJ1-1
D: NA
V: TRBV5-1

CDR3: CASSDPRAGGGYNEQFF
DNA: TGTGCCAGCAGTGATCCCAGAGCGGGGGGCGGGTACAATGAGCAGTTCTTC
size: NA
J: TRBJ2-1
D: TRBD2
V: TRBV2

CDR3: CASGRAGRTDSPLHF
DNA: TGCGCCAGCGGCCGGGCAGGTCGTACGGATTCACCCCTCCACTTT
size: NA
J: TRBJ1-6
D: NA
V: TRBV5-1

CDR3: CASSFAGDQETQYF
DNA: TGTGCCAGCAGCTTCGCAGGGGACCAAGAGACCCAGTACTTC
size: few
J: TRBJ2-5
D: NA
V: TRBV7-2

CDR3: CASSQVPGPDYGYTF
DNA: TGCGCCAGCAGCCAAGTCCCGGGGCCAGATTATGGCTACACCTTC
size: few
J: TRBJ1-2
D: NA
V: TRBV4-3

CDR3: CASSPFGDYNEQFF
DNA: TGTGCCAGCAGTCCCTTTGGGGACTACAATGAGCAGTTCTTC
size: NA
J: TRBJ2-1
D: NA
V: TRBV28

CDR3: CASSLGDTRFYEQYF
DNA: TGTGCCAGCAGTTTAGGGGACACTCGATTCTACGAGCAGTACTTC
size: few
J: TRBJ2-7
D: NA
V: TRBV12-3/TRBV12-4

CDR3: CASSHWATGATDTQYF
DNA: TGTGCCAGCAGTCATTGGGCTACAGGGGCGACAGATACGCAGTATTTT
size: few
J: TRBJ2-3
D: TRBD1
V: TRBV5-5

CDR3: CATRDREGTEAFF
DNA: TGTGCCACCAGGGACAGGGAGGGCACTGAAGCTTTCTTT
size: few
J: TRBJ1-1
D: TRBD1
V: TRBV15

CDR3: CATSPRAGLSNQPQHF
DNA: TGTGCCACCAGCCCCCGGGCGGGGTTAAGCAATCAGCCCCAGCATTTT
size: few
J: TRBJ1-5
D: NA
V: TRBV15

CDR3: CASSQNSGLQETQYF
DNA: TGCGCCAGCAGCCAGAATTCGGGCCTGCAAGAGACCCAGTACTTC
size: NA
J: TRBJ2-5
D: NA
V: TRBV4-3

CDR3: CASSSYPGTEAFF
DNA: TGCGCCAGCAGTTCCTACCCGGGGACTGAAGCTTTCTTT
size: few
J: TRBJ1-1
D: NA
V: TRBV5-1

CDR3: CASSYSNGANTGELFF
DNA: TGTGCCAGCAGTTACTCGAACGGCGCGAACACCGGGGAGCTGTTTTTT
size: NA
J: TRBJ2-2
D: NA
V: TRBV6-2/TRBV6-3

CDR3: CASSLHGVDTEAFF
DNA: TGTGCCAGCAGCCTACATGGGGTGGACACTGAAGCTTTCTTT
size: once
J: TRBJ1-1
D: NA
V: TRBV6-1

CDR3: CASSLAGEVYGYTF
DNA: TGTGCCAGCAGCTTGGCAGGGGAGGTCTATGGCTACACCTTC
size: few
J: TRBJ1-2
D: NA
V: TRBV5-6

CDR3: CASARTGSSYEQYF
DNA: TGTGCCAGTGCCAGGACAGGCAGCTCCTACGAGCAGTACTTC
size: NA
J: TRBJ2-7
D: TRBD1
V: TRBV7-9

CDR3: CASSLAPGYYNEQFF
DNA: TGTGCCAGCAGCTTGGCCCCGGGTTACTACAATGAGCAGTTCTTC
size: NA
J: TRBJ2-1
D: NA
V: TRBV5-5

CDR3: CASRRQGAETQYF
DNA: TGTGCCAGCAGGCGACAGGGGGCAGAGACCCAGTACTTC
size: NA
J: TRBJ2-5
D: TRBD1
V: TRBV7-2

CDR3: CASSPRETQYF
DNA: TGTGCCAGCTCACCTCGGGAGACCCAGTACTTC
size: many
J: TRBJ2-5
D: NA
V: TRBV18

CDR3: CSAILGLYSGNTIYF
DNA: TGCAGTGCTATCCTAGGCCTATACTCTGGAAACACCATATATTTT
size: NA
J: TRBJ1-3
D: NA
V: TRBV20-1

CDR3: CSATPLQALTRPQHF
DNA: TGCAGTGCTACCCCCCTGCAGGCCCTCACTCGGCCCCAGCATTTT
size: NA
J: TRBJ1-5
D: NA
V: TRBV20-1

CDR3: CSFSDGVTGRAFF
DNA: TGCAGTTTCTCTGATGGTGTTACCGGGAGAGCTTTCTTT
size: NA
J: TRBJ1-1
D: NA
V: TRBV20-1

CDR3: CASSKRQGGTEAFF
DNA: TGTGCCAGCAGTAAGCGACAGGGAGGAACTGAAGCTTTCTTT
size: few
J: TRBJ1-1
D: TRBD1
V: TRBV12-3/TRBV12-4

CDR3: CASSFRATYEQYF
DNA: TGTGCCAGCAGTTTCAGGGCTACCTACGAGCAGTACTTC
size: many
J: TRBJ2-7
D: NA
V: TRBV6-5

CDR3: CASHGGEGGSPIHF
DNA: TGTGCCAGCCATGGGGGTGAGGGGGGTTCACCCATCCACTTT
size: NA
J: TRBJ1-6
D: NA
V: TRBV25-1

CDR3: CATSRGGTGQETQYF
DNA: TGTGCCACCAGCAGAGGAGGGACAGGGCAAGAGACCCAGTACTTC
size: few
J: TRBJ2-5
D: TRBD1
V: TRBV15

CDR3: CASSLTGDLAGELFF
DNA: TGTGCCAGCAGCTTAACGGGGGATCTAGCCGGGGAGCTGTTTTTT
size: NA
J: TRBJ2-2
D: NA
V: TRBV7-9

CDR3: CSAQRGPQTDTQYF
DNA: TGCAGTGCCCAGAGAGGCCCTCAGACAGATACGCAGTATTTT
size: few
J: TRBJ2-3
D: NA
V: TRBV20-1

CDR3: CAIRDVNSYEQYF
DNA: TGTGCCATCCGGGACGTAAACTCCTACGAGCAGTACTTC
size: many
J: TRBJ2-7
D: NA
V: TRBV10-3

CDR3: CASSESTGLAGDTDTQYF
DNA: TGCGCCAGCAGTGAGTCGACCGGTCTAGCGGGGGACACAGATACGCAGTATTTT
size: NA
J: TRBJ2-3
D: TRBD2
V: TRBV10-1

CDR3: CSASGTGRWRANTEAFF
DNA: TGCAGTGCTTCCGGGACAGGGAGGTGGCGGGCTAACACTGAAGCTTTCTTT
size: once
J: TRBJ1-1
D: TRBD1
V: TRBV20-1

CDR3: CASSLQRGGVYTQYF
DNA: TGTGCCAGCAGCTTACAGCGGGGGGGCGTGTATACGCAGTATTTT
size: few
J: TRBJ2-3
D: TRBD2
V: TRBV11-2

CDR3: CASSRAGRGDYEQYF
DNA: TGTGCCAGCAGCCGCGCCGGGCGGGGTGACTACGAGCAGTACTTC
size: few
J: TRBJ2-7
D: NA
V: TRBV6-6

CDR3: CASSLPPGGLVETQYF
DNA: TGTGCCAGCAGCCTCCCCCCGGGGGGCCTAGTTGAGACCCAGTACTTC
size: few
J: TRBJ2-5
D: NA
V: TRBV12-3/TRBV12-4

CDR3: CASSYRETSTDTQYF
DNA: TGTGCCAGCAGTTACCGAGAAACTAGCACAGATACGCAGTATTTT
size: few
J: TRBJ2-3
D: NA
V: TRBV6-2/TRBV6-3

CDR3: CSANPGGVADTQYF
DNA: TGCAGTGCCAACCCCGGCGGGGTGGCAGATACGCAGTATTTT
size: NA
J: TRBJ2-3
D: NA
V: TRBV20-1

CDR3: CASQRTGGGTEAFF
DNA: TGTGCCAGCCAGAGGACAGGGGGTGGCACTGAAGCTTTCTTT
size: NA
J: TRBJ1-1
D: TRBD1
V: TRBV2

CDR3: CASSPLAGQNTQYF
DNA: TGTGCCAGCAGCCCTCTAGCGGGTCAGAATACGCAGTATTTT
size: NA
J: TRBJ2-3
D: TRBD2
V: TRBV7-3

CDR3: CASSPRDTYGYTF
DNA: TGTGCCAGCAGCCCACGGGACACCTATGGCTACACCTTC
size: few
J: TRBJ1-2
D: NA
V: TRBV9

CDR3: CSVGQGSTEAFF
DNA: TGCAGCGTGGGACAGGGGAGCACTGAAGCTTTCTTT
size: NA
J: TRBJ1-1
D: TRBD1
V: TRBV29-1

CDR3: CASSAGETGELFF
DNA: TGTGCCAGCAGTGCAGGGGAAACCGGGGAGCTGTTTTTT
size: NA
J: TRBJ2-2
D: NA
V: TRBV2

CDR3: CASSLGTSGDTQYF
DNA: TGTGCCAGCAGTCTCGGGACTAGCGGAGATACGCAGTATTTT
size: many
J: TRBJ2-3
D: TRBD2
V: TRBV12-3/TRBV12-4

CDR3: CASSLTGAFSNQPQHF
DNA: TGTGCCAGCAGCCTGACAGGGGCTTTTAGCAATCAGCCCCAGCATTTT
size: NA
J: TRBJ1-5
D: TRBD1
V: TRBV7-2

CDR3: CASSFLPILLGNTEAFF
DNA: TGTGCCAGCAGTTTCTTGCCGATCCTCTTGGGGAACACTGAAGCTTTCTTT
size: few
J: TRBJ1-1
D: NA
V: TRBV11-2

CDR3: CASSSQLRDNEQFF
DNA: TGTGCCAGCTCATCACAACTCAGGGATAATGAGCAGTTCTTC
size: NA
J: TRBJ2-1
D: NA
V: TRBV18

CDR3: CASSPSRGDLYGYTF
DNA: TGTGCCAGCTCCCCTAGCCGGGGCGACTTATATGGCTACACCTTC
size: NA
J: TRBJ1-2
D: NA
V: TRBV18

CDR3: CASRRDRDGTEAFF
DNA: TGTGCCAGCCGCCGGGACCGGGACGGCACTGAAGCTTTCTTT
size: NA
J: TRBJ1-1
D: NA
V: TRBV7-2

CDR3: CASSSSGTGGDGYTF
DNA: TGTGCCAGCAGTTCTTCCGGGACAGGGGGCGATGGCTACACCTTC
size: few
J: TRBJ1-2
D: TRBD1
V: TRBV12-3/TRBV12-4

CDR3: CASSKPDPGTGPTDTQYF
DNA: TGTGCCAGCAGCAAACCAGACCCCGGGACAGGACCCACAGATACGCAGTATTTT
size: many
J: TRBJ2-3
D: TRBD1
V: TRBV11-2

CDR3: CASRAGGGPYNEQFF
DNA: TGTGCCAGCAGGGCGGGCGGGGGCCCCTACAATGAGCAGTTCTTC
size: few
J: TRBJ2-1
D: NA
V: TRBV5-6